Below are 23 T cell receptor beta chains sequenced from a single sample in a study of identical twins. TCRdb reprocessed the 5' RACE reads via MiXCR and lists one record per CDR3 protein. Among some 210,000 distinct CDR3 sequences, around 15% were seen once, and the ten largest hold 35% to 45%. The same data also contributed to another study, on T cells expressing NK-cell markers.

Sequencing input: CD8+ T cells sorted from blood. Every receptor here comes from a woman under 30 in good health.

The table lists this clonotype with many counts. V gene TRBV7-9 combines with J gene TRBJ2-7, with no clear D. Trimming took off 2 bases at V and 1 base at J, with 6 bases between the two ends. The CDR3 covers 13 residues. CDR1 and CDR2 from the germline V gene are SEHNR and FQNEAQ (reference sequence). CDR3 DNA: TGTGCCAGCAGCTTAAGCCCATCCTACGAGCAGTACTTC. Encoded protein: CASSLSPSYEQYF.

This clonotype was counted only a few times. The chain links TRBV12-3 or TRBV12-4 to TRBJ2-7; 9 bases align to TRBD1. J lost 3 bases, V lost 6 bases, and 9 bases had no gene match. CDR3 length equals 15 residues. The CDR3, as DNA: TGTGCCAGCAGGGAAGGGACAGGGCCCATCTACGAGCAGTACTTC. It codes for CASREGTGPIYEQYF.

The rearrangement uses TRBV5-6 and TRBJ2-1; D is uncertain. V was clipped by 0 bases and J by 7 bases, with 5 bases between them. The CDR3 contains 12 residues. Looked up from germline, CDR1 is SGHDT and CDR2 is YYEEEE. Here the CDR3 DNA reads TGTGCCAGCAGCTTGGGTTGGAATGAGCAGTTCTTC. Translating gives CASSLGWNEQFF.

This clonotype was seen a few times. The chain joins TRBV27 to TRBJ2-1; TRBD2 agrees at 10 bases. CDR1 and CDR2 (germline): MNHEY, SMNVEV (reference sequence). The CDR3 runs to 15 residues. The junction had 8 bases not matched to a gene; V was cut back by 3 bases and J by 9 bases. The CDR3 nucleotides are TGTGCCAGCAGTTTGCTAGCGGGAGTGTTAGGTGAGCAGTTCTTC. Residues: CASSLLAGVLGEQFF.

This chain links TRBV9 with TRBJ2-1, with a tentative D call TRBD2 (5 bases). The length of the CDR3 is 16 residues. The germline gives CDR1 SGDLS, CDR2 YYNGEE. Between the trimmed V and J ends, which lost 0 bases and 1 base, there was a span of 11 bases. CDR3 amino acids: CASSVGGIRSYNEQFF. The CDR3 region has the DNA TGTGCCAGCAGCGTAGGAGGGATACGATCCTACAATGAGCAGTTCTTC.

This clonotype was counted only a few times. V usage is TRBV6-5 and J usage is TRBJ2-2; perhaps TRBD1 as D (6 bases). The CDR3 is 17 amino acids. From germline, CDR1 is MNHEY and CDR2 SVGAGI. V was trimmed by 0 bases and J by 3 bases, leaving 14 bases between them. For the CDR3, the DNA is TGTGCCAGCAGTTACTCAACAGGGTCGGCGGACACCGGGGAGCTGTTTTTT. This codes for CASSYSTGSADTGELFF.

The J gene is TRBJ2-3, the V gene TRBV4-3, with TRBD1 matching 7 bases. This CDR3 spans 20 amino acids. Germline loops: CDR1 LGHNA, CDR2 YSLEER. Unmatched junction bases numbered 19, after V lost 2 bases and J lost 2 bases. The CDR3: CASSQPSFGQALYNTDTQYF. In nucleotides, the CDR3 is TGCGCCAGCAGCCAACCATCTTTTGGACAGGCGCTCTATAACACAGATACGCAGTATTTT.

The chain combines TRBV4-2 with TRBJ2-7; the D gene is possibly TRBD2 (5 bases). V dropped 2 bases and J dropped 5 bases, with 19 bases sitting between them. Germline V gene sequence: CDR1 LGHNA, CDR2 YNFKEQ. The CDR3 spans 16 residues. The CDR3 reads CASSQFARALTDEQYF. The DNA of the CDR3 is TGTGCCAGCAGCCAATTTGCGCGGGCGCTGACTGACGAGCAGTACTTC.

The CDR3: CASSSPAGYEQYF. CDR3 sequence (DNA): TGTGCCAGCAGCTCCCCCGCGGGCTACGAGCAGTACTTC. The rearrangement links TRBV7-9 to TRBJ2-7; a weak D match, TRBD2 (5 bases). In germline, CDR1 is SEHNR, CDR2 FQNEAQ (reference sequence). CDR3 length: 13 residues. V lost 4 bases to trimming and J lost 3 bases, with 10 bases between them.

The chain links TRBV7-6 to TRBJ2-7, with a possible D match to TRBD2 (6 bases). The germline gives CDR1 SGHVS, CDR2 FNYEAQ. The CDR3 covers 13 residues. V was trimmed by 0 bases and J by 5 bases, leaving 8 bases between them. The CDR3 DNA reads TGTGCCAGCAGCTTAGCCGGAGGGAACGAGCAGTACTTC. Its protein is CASSLAGGNEQYF. Full variable domain (remainder filled in from reference TRBV7-6 and TRBJ2-7): GAGVSQSPRYKVTKRGQDVALRCDPISGHVSLYWYRQALGQGPEFLTYFNYEAQQDKSGLPNDRFSAERPEGSISTLTIQRTEQRDSAMYRCASSLAGGNEQYFGPGTRLTVT.

The V and J genes are TRBV13 and TRBJ2-3, with TRBD1 matching over 9 bases. CDR1 and CDR2 (germline): PRHDT, FYEKMQ (reference sequence). The CDR3 totals 17 residues. The V gene end was trimmed by 3 bases and the J gene end by 6 bases; junction bases not matched to a gene: 13. The CDR3 DNA reads TGTGCCAGCAGCTTTTCCGGGACAGGGACAATCAGGGATACGCAGTATTTT. It encodes CASSFSGTGTIRDTQYF.

This clonotype was seen at least ten times. The chain employs TRBV12-3 or TRBV12-4 and TRBJ2-7; tentative D call: TRBD1 (6 bases). The CDR3 is 12 residues long. V was clipped by 6 bases and J by 5 bases, with 11 bases between them. CDR3 sequence: CASSHRDDEQYF. CDR3 DNA sequence: TGTGCCAGCAGCCACAGGGACGACGAGCAGTACTTC.

This clonotype was counted once. DNA for the CDR3: TGTGCCAGCGGAAGGGTTCGGACTAGCGTCTACGAGCAGTACTTC. The encoded protein is CASGRVRTSVYEQYF. The chain employs TRBV27 and TRBJ2-7; 9 positions agree with TRBD2. The V gene's germline CDR1 is MNHEY and CDR2 SMNVEV (reference sequence). After removal of 8 bases from V and 3 bases from J, the junction contained 11 bases not matched to a gene. The CDR3 runs 15 residues.

This clonotype occurred a few times. This chain uses TRBV12-3 or TRBV12-4 with TRBJ1-1, with D hard to call. V gave up 7 bases and J gave up 0 bases, with 9 bases separating them. There are 13 residues in the CDR3. The CDR3, as DNA: TGTGCCAGCACGGGAGGGCTGAACACTGAAGCTTTCTTT. Translating gives CASTGGLNTEAFF.

This clonotype was recorded many times. The gene calls are TRBV7-9 and TRBJ2-7, with TRBD1 matching 7 bases. Germline V gives CDR1 SEHNR, CDR2 FQNEAQ (reference sequence). V lost 5 bases to trimming and J lost 5 bases; unmatched junction nucleotides: 3. The CDR3 consists of 12 residues. CDR3 region: CASSGTGDEQYF. In DNA form, the CDR3 reads TGTGCCAGCAGCGGAACAGGGGACGAGCAGTACTTC.

This clonotype has only a few counts. The genes are TRBV9 and TRBJ2-7; D tentatively reads TRBD1 or TRBD2 (5 bases each). This CDR3 is built from 13 residues. V lost 3 bases to trimming and J lost 5 bases, with 12 bases between them. Germline V lookup: CDR1 SGDLS, CDR2 YYNGEE. The CDR3 coding sequence is TGTGCCAGCAGCGCCCGGGGCAGGGACGAGCAGTACTTC. Translation: CASSARGRDEQYF.

A few counts support this clonotype. The rearrangement joins TRBV10-2 to TRBJ1-4; no reliable D call. Germline assignment: CDR1 WSHSY and CDR2 SAAADI. This CDR3 contains 13 residues. The V and J ends lost 4 bases and 7 bases respectively, with 10 bases between them. This chain's CDR3 is CASSGSSGEKLFF. The CDR3 DNA reads as TGCGCCAGCAGTGGAAGTTCTGGTGAAAAACTGTTTTTT.

This clonotype was recorded many times. The chain joins TRBV12-3 or TRBV12-4 to TRBJ2-2, with D perhaps assigned TRBD1 or TRBD2 (5 bases each). Trimming left V 3 bases short and J 3 bases short, with 17 bases between. The CDR3 contains 17 residues. This chain's CDR3 is CASSFESRDLHTGELFF. The CDR3 nucleotides read TGTGCCAGCAGTTTTGAGAGCAGGGACCTACACACCGGGGAGCTGTTTTTT.

This clonotype occurred a few times. V is TRBV23-1 and J is TRBJ2-1; the D gene is possibly TRBD1 (6 bases). TRBV23-1 is filed as an ORF, its function uncertain. The ends were cut back, 5 bases at V and 6 bases at J, with 14 bases in the middle. The CDR3 covers 14 residues. The CDR3 nucleotides are TGCGCCAGCAGTACAGGGCCAGTATGCAATGAGCAGTTCTTC. This codes for CASSTGPVCNEQFF.

This clonotype occurred many times. This chain uses TRBV24-1 with TRBJ1-1, with D uncertain. The CDR3 is made up of 13 amino acids. Between the trimmed V and J ends, which lost 4 bases and 10 bases, there was a span of 15 bases. Looked up from germline, CDR1 is KGHDR and CDR2 is SFDVKD. The CDR3 region has the DNA TGTGCCACCAGTGACTCAAGCGACGGGAGAGCTTTCTTT. As protein: CATSDSSDGRAFF.

This clonotype was seen a few times. The chain carries TRBV7-8 and TRBJ2-5, with a possible D match to TRBD2 (5 bases). Germline loops: CDR1 SGHVS, CDR2 FQNEAQ. CDR3 length equals 14 residues. With 4 bases removed from V and 1 base from J, the gap between germline ends came to 10 bases. DNA of the CDR3: TGTGCCAGCAGCTCGTACAGCGGCCAAGAGACCCAGTACTTC. This sequence encodes CASSSYSGQETQYF.

The rearrangement links TRBV4-3 to TRBJ2-2; D might be TRBD2 (5 bases). Trimming pared 0 bases from V and 7 bases from J, leaving 9 bases between. The CDR3 contains 14 residues. Germline values: CDR1 LGHNA, CDR2 YSLEER. The CDR3 nucleotides are TGCGCCAGCAGCCAAGAGGGAGTAAGCGGGGAGCTGTTTTTT. This codes for CASSQEGVSGELFF.

In this sample, this clonotype turned up a few times. The rearrangement uses TRBV6-5 and TRBJ2-3; 8 bases match TRBD2. The CDR3 runs to 16 residues. CDR1 and CDR2 from the germline V gene are MNHEY and SVGAGI. V gave up 1 base and J gave up 4 bases; unmatched junction bases: 7. CDR3: CASSYYGGGRADTQYF. CDR3 bases: TGTGCCAGCAGTTACTATGGCGGGGGGCGGGCAGATACGCAGTATTTT.